This entry lists 18 T cell receptor beta chains sequenced from one sample in a study of CD8+CD57+ T cells in acquired aplastic anemia. Patients chosen for sequencing had CD8+CD57+ cells that had expanded, as shown by flow cytometry. Genomic DNA, the template, was used for profiling of the TCR beta VDJ and CDR3. TCRdb ran MiXCR on the reads and lists one entry per CDR3 protein. The sample has 450,000 to 600,000 distinct CDR3 sequences; around 30% are singletons. Sequencing was done on a sample of sorted CD4+, CD8+, or CD8+CD57+ T cells (not recorded which) from PBMCs. The receptors were sampled from a human donor with aplastic anemia.

This clonotype came up many times. V and J are TRBV9 and TRBJ1-2, with a weak D call TRBD1 (5 bases). The V end was cut by 0 bases, the J end by 10 bases, with 19 bases between. Germline V gene lookup returns CDR1 SGDLS and CDR2 YYNGEE. The CDR3 consists of 15 residues. CDR3 DNA: TGTGCCAGCAGCGTAGCGGCCCAAACCGTGGGGGACTACACCTTC. Its protein product is CASSVAAQTVGDYTF.

For this clonotype: This may be a read error: a much more frequent sequence differs by one nucleotide. The chain recombines TRBV14 with TRBJ1-6; unclear D gene. Trimming took 0 bases from V and 9 from J, leaving 3 bases between them. Germline V gene sequence: CDR1 SGHDN, CDR2 FVKESK. CDR3 size: 12 residues. The DNA of the CDR3 is TGTGCCAGCAGCCAAGAGGGTTCACCCCTCCACTTT. Protein sequence: CASSQEGSPLHF.

Worth noting for this clonotype: Given a much more abundant clone one base away, this may be a read error. The chain couples TRBV9 to TRBJ1-2; D unclear. The CDR3 has 13 amino acids. Germline CDR1 reads SGDLS; CDR2 reads YYNGEE. The CDR3 here is CASSVDFNHGYTF. The CDR3 DNA sequence: TGTGCCAGCAGCGTAGATTTTAACCATGGCTACACCTTC.

There are a few counts of this clonotype. The gene calls are TRBV11-2 and TRBJ1-1; possible D gene TRBD1, 6 bases. The CDR3 runs 12 residues. V dropped 5 bases and J dropped 6 bases, with 10 bases sitting between them. From germline, CDR1 is SGHAT and CDR2 FQNNGV. The CDR3 DNA follows: TGTGCCAGCAGCCAGAACAGGGCTGAAGCTTTCTTT. Protein product: CASSQNRAEAFF.

This clonotype was picked up many times. The V gene is TRBV10-3, the J gene TRBJ2-7, with 9 bases aligning to TRBD1. The ends lost 6 bases at V and 4 bases at J; junction bases unmatched: 4. The CDR3 sequence is 13 residues long. In germline, CDR1 is ENHRY, CDR2 SYGVKD. The CDR3 loop is CAISGQGLYEQYF. The CDR3 DNA reads TGTGCCATCAGCGGACAGGGGTTGTACGAGCAGTACTTC.

The chain combines TRBV6-1 with TRBJ1-2; no definite D call. V dropped 6 bases and J dropped 7 bases, with 12 bases sitting between them. Germline lookup yields CDR1 MNHNS and CDR2 SASEGT. This CDR3 comprises 12 residues. Here the CDR3 reads CASRGRVGGYTF. In DNA, the CDR3 is TGTGCCAGCAGGGGCCGAGTAGGTGGCTACACCTTC.

This clonotype was seen just once. V is TRBV7-8 and J is TRBJ1-5; D is perhaps TRBD1 (5 bases). The CDR3 is 15 residues long. V was cut by 1 base and J by 2 bases, with 9 bases left in between. The germline CDR1 and CDR2 sequences are SGHVS and FQNEAQ. CDR3 region: CASSLGTPGNQPQHF. In DNA form, the CDR3 reads TGTGCCAGCAGCTTAGGGACACCAGGCAATCAGCCCCAGCATTTT.

The J gene is TRBJ2-7, the V gene TRBV10-3; D is unclear. CDR1 ENHRY and CDR2 SYGVKD come from the germline V gene. The V gene lost 6 bases and the J gene lost 0 bases, with 9 bases spanning the gap. This CDR3 is built from 13 residues. The CDR3, as DNA: TGTGCCATCAGAGTTCAGCTCTCCTACGAGCAGTACTTC. The encoded protein is CAIRVQLSYEQYF.

V gene TRBV9 combines with J gene TRBJ1-1, with a possible D match to TRBD1 (6 bases). From germline, CDR1 is SGDLS and CDR2 YYNGEE. Trimming took off 4 bases at V and 2 bases at J, with 12 bases between the two ends. The CDR3 sequence is 14 residues long. The CDR3 nucleotides are TGTGCCAGCAGCTTCTGGACAGAAAACACTGAAGCTTTCTTT. Encoded protein: CASSFWTENTEAFF.

This clonotype appeared many times. J is TRBJ2-7 and V is TRBV7-9; a weak D match, TRBD1 (6 bases). Germline V gene lookup returns CDR1 SEHNR and CDR2 FQNEAQ (reference sequence). The V and J ends lost 1 base and 5 bases respectively, with 12 bases between them. The CDR3 has 14 residues. CDR3 nucleotide sequence: TGTGCCAGCAGCTTAGTACCAGGGGTCAACGAGCAGTACTTC. Amino acids: CASSLVPGVNEQYF.

This clonotype was picked up a small number of times. The genes are TRBV6-5 and TRBJ1-1, with 9 bases that match TRBD1. The germline V gene encodes CDR1 MNHEY and CDR2 SVGAGI. The CDR3 totals 16 residues. V lost 4 bases and J lost 1; bases outside the gene matches: 7. CDR3 DNA sequence: TGTGCCAGCAGTTCTGGGTTGACAGGGGGGAACACTGAAGCTTTCTTT. Its translation is CASSSGLTGGNTEAFF.

Ten or more counts support this clonotype. This sequence joins TRBV20-1 and TRBJ1-5; 7 nucleotides match TRBD1. The CDR3 contains 14 residues. J gave up 6 bases and V 6 bases, and 11 bases lay outside the gene matches. Germline assignment: CDR1 DFQATT and CDR2 SNEGSKA (reference sequence). CDR3 coding DNA: TGCAGTGCCCAAGGAGACAGGGATTTTCAGCCCCAGCATTTT. Protein product: CSAQGDRDFQPQHF.

As for this clonotype: At one end, the junction sequence differs from germline, possibly due to a read error. V is TRBV7-7 and J is TRBJ2-1; no clear D. CDR1 is SSHAT and CDR2 is FNYEAQ in the germline V gene (reference sequence). This CDR3 has 12 residues. The CDR3 DNA follows: TGTGCTAGCAGCTTAGGTGGGCGAGAGCAGTTCTTC. Its protein is CASSLGGREQFF.

J is TRBJ1-6 and V is TRBV20-1; no definite D call. This CDR3 is built from 12 residues. Trimming stripped 6 bases from V and 10 bases from J, with 13 bases between. Germline V gene sequence: CDR1 DFQATT, CDR2 SNEGSKA (reference sequence). The CDR3, as DNA: TGCAGTGCCCCTGACCAACAGTCACCCCTCCACTTT. It encodes CSAPDQQSPLHF.

In its sample, this clonotype was seen many times. The chain combines TRBV19 with TRBJ1-6; tentatively, D is TRBD1 (6 bases). Trimming took 10 bases from V and 8 from J, leaving 21 bases between them. CDR1 is LNHDA and CDR2 is SQIVND in the germline V gene (reference sequence). The CDR3 runs 15 residues. CDR3 sequence (DNA): TGTGCCACCAAAGTCCTATCGGACAGCTATTCACCCCTCCACTTT. This translates into CATKVLSDSYSPLHF.

This chain links TRBV20-1 with TRBJ2-1; D might be TRBD2 (6 bases). The CDR3 is made up of 15 amino acids. Germline loops: CDR1 DFQATT, CDR2 SNEGSKA (reference sequence). The germline V and J ends were trimmed by 5 bases and 5 bases, with 19 bases remaining between them. For the CDR3, the DNA is TGCAGTGCTCCCGCTATAGCGGATATAAACAATGAGCAGTTCTTC. This encodes CSAPAIADINNEQFF.

The chain combines TRBV25-1 with TRBJ1-3; tentatively, D is TRBD1 (6 bases). Germline V CDR1 and CDR2: MGHDK, SYGVNS. The V and J ends lost 3 bases and 2 bases respectively, with 8 bases between them. The length of the CDR3 is 14 residues. CDR3 region: CASSDGTTGNTIYF. DNA for the CDR3: TGTGCCAGCAGTGACGGGACAACTGGAAACACCATATATTTT.

Of note for this clonotype: A much larger clone lies one base from this, so it may be a read error. V gene TRBV7-2 combines with J gene TRBJ2-7, with 8 bases aligning to TRBD1. Germline V CDR1 and CDR2: SGHTA, FQGNSA. With 11 bases clipped from V and 5 bases from J, the junction kept 14 bases outside the gene matches. The CDR3 totals 14 residues. CDR3 region: CAWTRGQERHEQYF. CDR3 sequence (DNA): TGTGCCTGGACCAGGGGGCAGGAGCGGCACGAGCAGTACTTC.